The present T cell receptor (beta chain) was sequenced within a study of T cells in Graves' hyperthyroidism and ophthalmopathy. The study's findings and limits: Most expanded thyroid clonotypes above 0.001 also appeared in blood.

V lost 7 bases and J lost 1, with 10 bases in between. The CDR3 is made up of 13 amino acids. Germline V gene lookup returns CDR1 SNHLY and CDR2 FYNNEI. A remark on this clonotype: Its antigen is unidentified.

Amplified TCR beta CDR3 regions derived from RNA transcripts. The HTBI primer set drove a first-round RT-PCR of the TCR CDR3. TCRdb independently ran MiXCR on the multiplex PCR reads; one entry per CDR3 protein. The table shows 480,000 or so distinct CDR3 sequences, with 40% to 50% occurring only once. The gene calls are TRBV2 and TRBJ1-1; no definite D call. What was sequenced was peripheral blood or thyroid tissue (not recorded which). The receptor was isolated from an adult woman with Graves' disease, either hyperthyroidism or ophthalmopathy (not recorded which). The CDR3: CASTGPENTEAFF. The CDR3, as DNA: TGTGCCAGCACCGGGCCCGAGAACACTGAAGCTTTCTTT.